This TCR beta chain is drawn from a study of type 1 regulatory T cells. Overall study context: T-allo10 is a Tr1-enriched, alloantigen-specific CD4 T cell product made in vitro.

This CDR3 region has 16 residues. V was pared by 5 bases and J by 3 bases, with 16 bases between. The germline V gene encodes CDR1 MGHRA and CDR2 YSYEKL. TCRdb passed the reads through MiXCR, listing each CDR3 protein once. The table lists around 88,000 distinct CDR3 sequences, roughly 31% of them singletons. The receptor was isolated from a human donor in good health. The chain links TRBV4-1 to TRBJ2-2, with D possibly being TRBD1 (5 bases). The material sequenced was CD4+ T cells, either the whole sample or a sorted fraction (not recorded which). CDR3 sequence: CASSTSKGEHTGELFF. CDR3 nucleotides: TGCGCCAGCAGCACCAGTAAAGGGGAACACACCGGGGAGCTGTTTTTT.